The clone carrying this T cell receptor (beta chain) appeared many times. Its antigen remains unknown. The record originates from a study of neurological immune-mediated disorders. This CDR3 contains 15 residues. V shed 6 bases and J shed 0 bases, with 9 bases lying between them. Germline V gives CDR1 MNHNY, CDR2 SVGAGI (reference sequence). TCRdb redid the calling of the 5' RACE reads with MiXCR, one entry per CDR3 protein. The sample has about 80,000 distinct CDR3 sequences, 4.5% to 6.5% seen once. PBMCs stored at -80 C, 2 million in total, were the source of the unsorted libraries. Study-wide points: Grouping of repertoires by phylogeny put those of 18 of 34 multiple sclerosis patients into a single related-CDR3 cluster, a possible signature.

Sample: PBMCs. The sequence was obtained from a woman in her twenties or thirties with multiple sclerosis. The rearrangement links TRBV6-6 to TRBJ2-6; D may be TRBD1 (5 bases). CDR3 in amino acids: CASSETASGANVLTF. In DNA, the CDR3 is TGTGCCAGCAGCGAGACAGCCTCTGGGGCCAACGTCCTGACTTTC.